This T cell receptor (beta chain) was found in a study of cytomegalovirus exposure and HLA in healthy donors. Study results and limitations: CMV serostatus stood as the only immune exposure information on hand.

The CDR3 is 14 residues long. Trimming took off 4 bases at V and 0 bases at J, with 11 bases between the two ends. Germline assignment: CDR1 SGHKS and CDR2 YYEKEE (reference sequence). The PCR was carried out with 60 Vbeta primers and 13 Jbeta primers. Assay used: immunoSEQ multiplex PCR; TCRdb lists only in-frame clones, some missing. The sample includes about 59,000 clones, about four fifths of them seen just once. About this clone: Its antigen remains unknown.

The sequence came from a man aged 25 to 45 in good health and CMV-seropositive. The genes are TRBV5-5 and TRBJ2-7; weak D call: TRBD2 (6 bases). The specimen was PBMCs. CDR3 nucleotides: TGTGCCAGCAGCCTCCGGGACTCCTCCTACGAGCAGTACTTC. Translation: CASSLRDSSYEQYF.